This TCR beta chain was recorded in a study of blood T cell repertoires in COVID-19. Study summary: There were acute and convalescent COVID-19 samples, and they came from the United States, Italy and Spain. PBMCs, B-cell-depleted T cells, or T cells provided the cDNA or gDNA that made up the material.

Original data processing: Amplified reference gene primers provided the basis for estimating nucleated cell counts. This table comes from immunoSEQ multiplex PCR, and its TCRdb copy is limited to in-frame clones, with some not included. V and J calls and clone size are copied from that table; D and trimming were computed from the DNA. The table records 92,000 or so clones, roughly 78% of them present only once. The CDR3 has 14 residues. Germline CDR1 is LGHNA and CDR2 is YSLEER. V lost 4 bases, J lost 7 bases, and 8 bases stayed unmatched. The genes are TRBV4-3 and TRBJ2-7, with 9 bases identical to TRBD1. This receptor was taken from a woman aged 80 or over with acute or convalescent COVID-19. Sequenced material: peripheral blood. The CDR3 DNA reads as TGCGCCAGCAGCCTAGGACAGGGGTCTTATGAGCAGTACTTC. This encodes CASSLGQGSYEQYF.